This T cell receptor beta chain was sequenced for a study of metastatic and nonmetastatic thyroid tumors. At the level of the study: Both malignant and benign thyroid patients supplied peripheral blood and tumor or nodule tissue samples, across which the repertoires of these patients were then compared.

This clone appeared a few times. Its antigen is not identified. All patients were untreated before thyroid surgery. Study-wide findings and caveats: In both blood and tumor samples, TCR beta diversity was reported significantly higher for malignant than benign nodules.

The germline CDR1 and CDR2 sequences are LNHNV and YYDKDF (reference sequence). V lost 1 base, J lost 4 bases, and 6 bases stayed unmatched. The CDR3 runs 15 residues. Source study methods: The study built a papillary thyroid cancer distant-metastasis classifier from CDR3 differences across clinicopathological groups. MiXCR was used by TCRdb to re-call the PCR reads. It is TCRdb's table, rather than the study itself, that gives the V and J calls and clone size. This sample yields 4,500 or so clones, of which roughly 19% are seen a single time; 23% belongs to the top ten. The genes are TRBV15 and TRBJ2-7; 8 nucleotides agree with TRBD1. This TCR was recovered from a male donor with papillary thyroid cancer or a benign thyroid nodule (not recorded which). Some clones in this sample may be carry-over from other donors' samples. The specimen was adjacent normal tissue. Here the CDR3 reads CATSRAGGGGYEQYF. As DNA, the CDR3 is TGTGCCACCAGCAGAGCAGGGGGCGGTGGTTACGAGCAGTACTTC.